The 10 T cell receptor beta chains below come from one sample, sequenced in a study of shared clonotypes between healthy human individuals. Profiling relied on immunoSEQ multiplex PCR, and the TCRdb table lists in-frame clones only, not all of them. The sample contains under 750,000 clones, around 70% of which appear only once. Input material: memory CD4+ T cells sorted from blood. Subset in this sample: CD45RA-negative fraction. The receptors shown here come from a woman in her twenties or thirties in good health.

CDR3: CASSEAGGGVISYEQYF. DNA for the CDR3: TGTGCCAGCAGTGAAGCGGGGGGAGGGGTAATCTCCTACGAGCAGTACTTC. The chain couples TRBV6-1 to TRBJ2-7; 7 bases line up with TRBD2. Germline CDR1 reads MNHNS; CDR2 reads SASEGT. The J segment lost 0 bases and the V segment lost 0 bases, leaving 8 bases of the junction unmatched. CDR3 length: 17 residues.

Notes on this clone: Other DNA sequences of this sample code for an identical CDR3. This chain uses TRBV28 with TRBJ2-7; D is possibly TRBD1 or TRBD2 (5 bases each). Germline V gives CDR1 MDHEN, CDR2 SYDVKM. V was shortened by 5 bases and J by 2 bases, with 10 bases between the two germline ends. The CDR3 is 13 residues long. The CDR3 DNA follows: TGTGCCAGCAGTAGAGGGGAGCCCTACGAGCAGTACTTC. Amino acid sequence: CASSRGEPYEQYF.

To note about this clone: A much larger clonotype is one base distant, so this may be a read error. The J gene is TRBJ1-5, the V gene TRBV19, with 10 nucleotides matching TRBD1. Germline CDR1 reads LNHDA; CDR2 reads SQIVND (reference sequence). The trim removed 4 bases at V and 0 bases at J, leaving 0 bases unmatched. The CDR3 loop spans 15 amino acids. The CDR3 sequence: CASSRQGASNQPQHF. The DNA for the CDR3 is TGTGCCAGTAGTAGACAGGGGGCTAGCAATCAGCCCCAGCATTTT.

About this clone itself: In the same sample, other DNA sequences code for this CDR3. The rearrangement links TRBV5-1 to TRBJ2-3; D not certain. The CDR3 is 14 residues long. The germline V gene encodes CDR1 SGHRS and CDR2 YFSETQ. Trimming stripped 0 bases from V and 2 bases from J, with 7 bases between. The chain's CDR3 is CASSLEQNTDTQYF. The CDR3 nucleotides are TGCGCCAGCAGCTTGGAACAAAACACAGATACGCAGTATTTT. The full variable domain, completed using reference TRBV5-1 and TRBJ2-3, is KAGVTQTPRYLIKTRGQQVTLSCSPISGHRSVSWYQQTPGQGLQFLFEYFSETQRNKGNFPGRFSGRQFSNSRSEMNVSTLELGDSALYLCASSLEQNTDTQYFGPGTRLTVL.

This chain uses TRBV6-5 with TRBJ2-7, with 9 bases that match TRBD1. Germline lookup yields CDR1 MNHEY and CDR2 SVGAGI. The V segment lost 6 bases and the J segment 1 base; nucleotides outside the gene matches: 4. There are 14 residues in the CDR3. Here the CDR3 DNA reads TGTGCCAGCAGGCGGGACAGGGCTTCCTACGAGCAGTACTTC. Translated, it gives CASRRDRASYEQYF.

The rearrangement links TRBV2 to TRBJ2-3; 9 bases match TRBD2. The V segment lost 5 bases and the J segment 4 bases; nucleotides outside the gene matches: 4. This CDR3 region has 14 residues. Per germline, CDR1 SNHLY and CDR2 FYNNEI. The CDR3 coding sequence is TGTGCCAGCAGTCTAGCGGGAATGTCAGATACGCAGTATTTT. Translated, it gives CASSLAGMSDTQYF.

This chain connects TRBV7-9 to TRBJ2-6; no definite D call. Between the trimmed V and J ends, which lost 5 bases and 2 bases, there was a span of 10 bases. Germline V CDR1 and CDR2: SEHNR, FQNEAQ (reference sequence). This CDR3 is 15 amino acids long. DNA for the CDR3: TGTGCCAGCAGCCAGAAAAGCACTGGGGCCAACGTCCTGACTTTC. It specifies CASSQKSTGANVLTF.

This chain connects TRBV2 to TRBJ2-5; 13 bases map to TRBD2. The germline V gene has CDR1 SNHLY and CDR2 FYNNEI. There are 15 residues in the CDR3. After removal of 5 bases from V and 2 bases from J, the junction contained 2 bases not matched to a gene. The CDR3 reads CASSLLAGGQETQYF. CDR3 bases: TGTGCCAGCAGTTTACTAGCGGGAGGGCAAGAGACCCAGTACTTC.

In its sample, this clone was seen once. The J gene is TRBJ2-7, the V gene TRBV11-1; possible D gene TRBD2, 5 bases. The CDR3 is made up of 14 amino acids. Looked up from germline, CDR1 is SGHAT and CDR2 is FQDESV (reference sequence). The V end lost 2 bases, the J end lost 3 bases, and 11 bases lay between the germline ends. CDR3 protein: CASSLSLANYEQYF. The DNA of the CDR3 is TGTGCCAGCAGCTTAAGCCTAGCCAACTACGAGCAGTACTTC. The full variable domain, with the rest looked up from reference TRBV11-1 and TRBJ2-7, is EAEVAQSPRYKITEKSQAVAFWCDPISGHATLYWYRQILGQGPELLVQFQDESVVDDSQLPKDRFSAERLKGVDSTLKIQPAELGDSAMYLCASSLSLANYEQYFGPGTRLTVT.

The chain links TRBV6-1 to TRBJ1-2; 7 bases align to TRBD1. Germline V lookup: CDR1 MNHNS, CDR2 SASEGT. CDR3 size: 15 residues. The V and J ends lost 5 bases and 8 bases, in that order; junction bases with no gene match: 14. CDR3 bases: TGTGCCAGCAGTATACAGACAGGGCCTGGGTACGGCTACACCTTC. Encoded protein: CASSIQTGPGYGYTF.